These T cell receptor beta chains were read from a single sample in a study of graft-versus-host responses after intestinal transplantation. Sequenced by immunoSEQ multiplex PCR; TCRdb stores in-frame clones only, minus some. The sample shows about 50,000 clones, about 90% of them seen only once. Their specific antigens are unknown. Here the sequenced sample was unstimulated CD4+ T cells sorted from spleen or lymph node cells, taken before transplant. The receptors come from a human donor who was the organ donor for an intestinal transplant. The conserved cysteine and the conserved F or W are not part of the CDR3 here.

CDR3	V
ASSPGTGTRVQF	TRBV18
ASFRARLSSGNTIY	TRBV2
ASSSPGAGYNEQF	TRBV6-4
ASSPFKREGQGYNEQF	TRBV18
ASSPPGGTTEAF	TRBV11-2
SVETGHIQY	TRBV29-1
ASSLRTSGKWGYEQY	TRBV28
ASSRGFGTGELF	TRBV11-2
ASSLVPPSYNEQF	TRBV7-6
ASSYPGLGYNEQF	TRBV7-2
ASSQDWEGGELF	TRBV4-3
ASSPQGWRGGYT	TRBV28
ASSVATTPNTGELF	TRBV9
ASSLEPWDRGRDTQY	TRBV5-1
ASSESVGSGEKLF	TRBV10-1
ASRVSRGRETQY	TRBV27
ASSLEWTGTGELF	TRBV7-3
ASSPLDSPLH	TRBV7-9
ASGLVNPMRESQATGELF	TRBV12-5
ASSPSRGGGQPQH	TRBV18
AISESASITLVGGYT	TRBV10-3
ASSIDVQTGRETQY	TRBV19